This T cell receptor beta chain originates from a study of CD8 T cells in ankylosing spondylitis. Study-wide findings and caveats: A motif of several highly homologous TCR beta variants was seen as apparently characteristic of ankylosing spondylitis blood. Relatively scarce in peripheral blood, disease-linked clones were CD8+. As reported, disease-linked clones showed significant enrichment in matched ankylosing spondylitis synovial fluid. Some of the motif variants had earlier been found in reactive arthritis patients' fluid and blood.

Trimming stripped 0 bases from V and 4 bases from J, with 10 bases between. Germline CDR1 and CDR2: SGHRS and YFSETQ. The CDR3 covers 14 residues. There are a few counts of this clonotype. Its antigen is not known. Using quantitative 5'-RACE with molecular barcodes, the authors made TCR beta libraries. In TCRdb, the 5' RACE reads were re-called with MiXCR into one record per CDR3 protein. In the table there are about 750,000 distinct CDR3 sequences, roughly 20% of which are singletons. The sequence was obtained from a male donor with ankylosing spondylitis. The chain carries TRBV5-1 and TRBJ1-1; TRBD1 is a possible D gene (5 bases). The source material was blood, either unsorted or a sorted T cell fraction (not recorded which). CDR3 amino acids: CASSLVPGATEAFF. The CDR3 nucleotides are TGCGCCAGCAGCTTGGTGCCCGGGGCCACTGAAGCTTTCTTT. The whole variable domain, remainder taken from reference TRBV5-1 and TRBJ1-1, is KAGVTQTPRYLIKTRGQQVTLSCSPISGHRSVSWYQQTPGQGLQFLFEYFSETQRNKGNFPGRFSGRQFSNSRSEMNVSTLELGDSALYLCASSLVPGATEAFFGQGTRLTVV.